This record looks at one TCR beta chain sequence and its context. Its target is not known. The PCR made use of 60 Vbeta and 13 Jbeta primers. TCRdb's copy holds only in-frame clones and misses some; the assay was immunoSEQ multiplex PCR. The sample has around 190,000 clones, 65% to 90% seen once. The sample is drawn from a study of cytomegalovirus exposure and HLA in healthy donors. Findings of the study overall: Likely technical artifact: a cluster of highly shared sequence variants.

Trimming stripped 6 bases from V and 4 bases from J, with 19 bases between. The CDR3 runs 15 residues. CDR1 is SGHNT and CDR2 is YYREEE in the germline V gene (reference sequence). The sequencing input was PBMCs. The V gene is TRBV5-4, the J gene TRBJ1-2; D is ambiguous. The clonotype originates from a woman aged 45-59 years in good health and CMV-seronegative. The CDR3 nucleotides read TGTGCCAGCAAAACCATGAGAGGGAAAATCTATGGCTACACCTTC. Its translation is CASKTMRGKIYGYTF.